This TCR beta chain emerged from a study of blood T cell repertoires in COVID-19. About this clone itself: The same CDR3 also results from other DNA sequences found in this sample.

As originally analysed: Using reference gene primer amplification, nucleated cell counts were estimated. The assay was immunoSEQ multiplex PCR, and TCRdb's table has in-frame clones only and misses some. For V, J and clone size, that table is used; D and trimming come from the DNA. This table has 93,000 or so clones, 89% appearing once. Deletions cut 1 base from V and 4 bases from J, with 5 bases between. This CDR3 spans 13 amino acids. Germline V gene sequence: CDR1 SNHLY, CDR2 FYNNEI. This clonotype was obtained from a woman aged 60 to 75 with acute or convalescent COVID-19. The material sequenced was peripheral blood. The V call is TRBV2, the J call TRBJ1-5; D not certain. The DNA of the CDR3 is TGTGCCAGCAGTGAAGGGAGGAATCAGCCCCAGCATTTT. It yields the protein CASSEGRNQPQHF.